Listed here is a single T cell receptor (beta chain). Its target is not known. As it was prepared, the TCRbeta library received unique molecular identifiers. TCRdb used MiXCR to reprocess the PCR reads, holding one entry per CDR3 protein. This sample has fewer than 500,000 distinct CDR3 sequences; 43% occur once, and the top ten carry 27%. V shed 2 bases and J shed 6 bases, with 11 bases lying between them. The germline CDR1 and CDR2 sequences are MDHEN and SYDVKM. CDR3 length: 13 amino acids. These data are taken from a study of T-cell reconstitution after alpha-beta-depleted transplantation in children. Study results and caveats: Surviving recipient T cells and intrathymic progenitors accounted for some patients' high TCRbeta diversity at day 60. Several hundred expanded graft clones reportedly were the source of alpha-beta T cells about two months after transplant. It was newly produced T cells that mostly accounted for T-cell counts and diversity one year after transplant.

The clonotype was recovered from a girl aged 2 to 9 with aplastic anemia, due to receive a stem cell transplant. The rearrangement uses TRBV28 and TRBJ2-7; D is perhaps TRBD1 (7 bases). This specimen was PBMCs, taken before TCRalphabeta/CD19-depleted stem cell transplant. The DNA of the CDR3 is TGTGCCAGCAGTTTAAACAGGGGAGGCGAGCAGTACTTC. Protein: CASSLNRGGEQYF.